This TCR beta chain was retrieved from a study of OX40 agonist ivuxolimab in advanced cancers. Clones were sequenced by immunoSEQ multiplex PCR, and TCRdb holds only the in-frame ones, with some missing. The sample holds 70,000 or so clones, approximately 89% seen once. V dropped 5 bases and J dropped 1; count of bases not matched to a gene: 8. The CDR3 runs 15 residues. From germline, CDR1 is SGHNT and CDR2 YENEEA. The J gene is TRBJ2-7, the V gene TRBV11-3, with 7 nucleotides matching TRBD1. Sequenced here: CD4+ or CD8+ T cells sorted from blood, sampled in a trial of the OX40 agonist ivuxolimab. This clonotype was sampled from an adult with an advanced solid tumor such as melanoma, head and neck, liver or kidney cancer. The CDR3 loop is CASSQQGWESYEQYF. CDR3 bases: TGTGCCAGCAGCCAACAGGGGTGGGAATCCTACGAGCAGTACTTC. The full variable domain, with the rest looked up from reference TRBV11-3 and TRBJ2-7, is EAGVVQSPRYKIIEKKQPVAFWCNPISGHNTLYWYLQNLGQGPELLIRYENEEAVDDSQLPKDRFSAERLKGVDSTLKIQPAELGDSAVYLCASSQQGWESYEQYFGPGTRLTVT.